The 21 T cell receptor beta chains below were found in one sample sequenced in a study of high-grade serous ovarian cancer treatment subgroups. Tumor samples were obtained before definitive surgery or chemotherapy. Assay used: immunoSEQ multiplex PCR; TCRdb lists only in-frame clones, some missing. The table includes 15,000 to 20,000 clones, approximately 73% detected once. Sequenced sample: tumor tissue. The receptors originated from a human donor with high-grade serous ovarian cancer.

This clone was counted between two and nine times. V is TRBV15 and J is TRBJ1-2; TRBD1 might be the D (6 bases). The germline gives CDR1 LNHNV, CDR2 YYDKDF (reference sequence). CDR3 size: 14 residues. Deletions cut 0 bases from V and 6 bases from J, with 11 bases between. CDR3 amino acids: CATSRDGGLNGYTF. The DNA of the CDR3 is TGTGCCACCAGCAGAGATGGGGGCTTGAATGGCTACACCTTC.

The chain links TRBV7-2 to TRBJ2-3; TRBD2 might be the D (6 bases). The CDR3 is made up of 17 amino acids. Trimming took 5 bases from V and 1 from J, leaving 19 bases between them. Germline values: CDR1 SGHTA, CDR2 FQGNSA. The CDR3 region is CASSAQARGFGTDTQYF. The CDR3 DNA follows: TGTGCCAGCAGCGCCCAGGCTCGGGGGTTTGGCACAGATACGCAGTATTTT. Variable domain in full (rest from reference TRBV7-2 and TRBJ2-3): GAGVSQSPSNKVTEKGKDVELRCDPISGHTALYWYRQSLGQGLEFLIYFQGNSAPDKSGLPSDRFSAERTGGSVSTLTIQRTQQEDSAVYLCASSAQARGFGTDTQYFGPGTRLTVL.

By sample fraction, this clone is medium-sized. The rearrangement uses TRBV5-1 and TRBJ1-1; 7 positions agree with TRBD1. CDR1 and CDR2 from the germline V gene are SGHRS and YFSETQ. The CDR3 consists of 15 residues. J lost 7 bases, V lost 4 bases, and 13 bases had no gene match. The CDR3 region has the DNA TGCGCCAGCAGCGACGGACAGGCCGCCTGGTTTGAAGCTTTCTTT. Amino acids: CASSDGQAAWFEAFF.

V gene TRBV6-6 combines with J gene TRBJ2-1; 8 positions match TRBD2. Trimming at V came to 5 bases and at J to 8 bases, leaving 11 bases not matched to a gene. The CDR3 is made up of 15 amino acids. The germline V gene encodes CDR1 MNHNY and CDR2 SVGAGI (reference sequence). CDR3 loop: CASSRSGGFMDEQFF. The CDR3 region has the DNA TGTGCCAGCAGTCGGTCGGGGGGGTTCATGGATGAGCAGTTCTTC.

By its share, this clone is large. The chain couples TRBV5-8 to TRBJ2-1; D is ambiguous. The CDR3 covers 15 residues. The germline V and J ends were trimmed by 0 bases and 1 base, with 8 bases remaining between them. The germline CDR1 and CDR2 sequences are SGHTS and YDEGEE. The CDR3 loop is CASSLVGDSYNEQFF. The DNA for the CDR3 is TGTGCCAGCAGCTTGGTGGGTGATTCCTACAATGAGCAGTTCTTC.

The chain employs TRBV5-6 and TRBJ1-6; 11 nucleotides align to TRBD1. Unmatched junction bases numbered 13, after V lost 4 bases and J lost 7 bases. Germline V gene lookup returns CDR1 SGHDT and CDR2 YYEEEE. CDR3 size: 18 residues. The CDR3 region has the DNA TGTGCCAGCAGCCCGGACAGGGGGCAGGAGTGGAAGAATTCACCCCTCCACTTT. Encoded protein: CASSPDRGQEWKNSPLHF.

V and J are TRBV5-4 and TRBJ2-7; D remains unclear. CDR1 is SGHNT and CDR2 is YYREEE in the germline V gene (reference sequence). The CDR3 is made up of 15 amino acids. Trimming removed 0 bases at V and 3 bases at J, with 13 bases between. The CDR3 coding sequence is TGTGCCAGCAGCTTGGGTCAAGGGAACAGCTACGAGCAGTACTTC. It yields the protein CASSLGQGNSYEQYF.

This chain joins TRBV9 and TRBJ2-3, with TRBD2 matching 13 bases. The length of the CDR3 is 18 residues. Trimming took 4 bases from V and 5 from J; bases not matched to a gene: 13. Germline CDR1 is SGDLS and CDR2 is YYNGEE. The CDR3 coding sequence is TGTGCCAGCAGCCCTTTTGCGACTAGCGGGGGGCGGGGAGATACGCAGTATTTT. Residues: CASSPFATSGGRGDTQYF.

The rearrangement joins TRBV19 to TRBJ2-5, with 8 bases lining up with TRBD2. Germline V gene sequence: CDR1 LNHDA, CDR2 SQIVND (reference sequence). J was trimmed by 2 bases and V by 4 bases; bases with no gene match: 9. There are 16 residues in the CDR3. In DNA form, the CDR3 reads TGTGCCAGTAGTACCGGGACTAGGAGACGGCAAGAGACCCAGTACTTC. This codes for CASSTGTRRRQETQYF.

The V gene is TRBV7-9, the J gene TRBJ2-3; possible D gene TRBD1, 5 bases. V was clipped by 5 bases and J by 2 bases, with 17 bases between them. This CDR3 spans 16 amino acids. Germline CDR1 is SEHNR and CDR2 is FQNEAQ (reference sequence). CDR3 DNA: TGTGCCAGCAGCATAATCCAGGGATTCTCCACAGATACGCAGTATTTT. Translating gives CASSIIQGFSTDTQYF.

The rearrangement links TRBV5-1 to TRBJ1-2; a weak D match, TRBD1 (6 bases). V shed 3 bases and J shed 1 base, with 19 bases lying between them. Germline V gene sequence: CDR1 SGHRS, CDR2 YFSETQ. This CDR3 has 17 amino acids. The CDR3 protein is CASSSMTGFSINYGYTF. The CDR3, as DNA: TGCGCCAGCAGCTCCATGACAGGTTTTTCCATTAACTATGGCTACACCTTC.

By share, this clone counts as medium-sized (0.01 to 0.1%). The chain couples TRBV4-2 to TRBJ1-2; 7 bases fit TRBD1. CDR1 is LGHNA, CDR2 YNFKEQ, per germline. The length of the CDR3 is 17 residues. The V and J ends lost 0 bases and 4 bases, in that order; junction bases with no gene match: 11. The CDR3 protein is CASSQDVGTVTPYGYTF. For the CDR3, the DNA is TGTGCCAGCAGCCAAGATGTTGGGACAGTGACACCCTATGGCTACACCTTC.

The J gene is TRBJ2-1, the V gene TRBV30, with a possible D match to TRBD1 (5 bases). CDR1 and CDR2 (germline): GTSNPN, SVGIG (reference sequence). V was shortened by 1 base and J by 4 bases, with 8 bases between the two germline ends. The CDR3 covers 13 residues. The DNA of the CDR3 is TGTGCCTGGAGTGGTCAGGGATACAATGAGCAGTTCTTC. Protein: CAWSGQGYNEQFF.

The genes are TRBV19 and TRBJ2-1; no firm D call. V lost 5 bases and J lost 2, with 10 bases in between. In germline, CDR1 is LNHDA, CDR2 SQIVND (reference sequence). CDR3 length: 14 residues. CDR3 bases: TGTGCCAGTAGTTCCCGGACGACCTACAATGAGCAGTTCTTC. This gives the protein CASSSRTTYNEQFF.

The J gene is TRBJ2-5, the V gene TRBV6-5; D is possibly TRBD2 (6 bases). The DNA end favors TRBJ2-7, so the J call may be wrong. The CDR3 extends over 15 amino acids. The germline CDR1 and CDR2 sequences are MNHEY and SVGAGI. The CDR3 spells CASSYAGGFAYEQYF. Here the CDR3 DNA reads TGTGCCAGCAGTTATGCAGGAGGGTTCGCCTACGAGCAGTACTTC.

This rearrangement joins TRBV28 to TRBJ2-2; no clear D. From germline, CDR1 is MDHEN and CDR2 SYDVKM. The V end was cut by 5 bases, the J end by 3 bases, with 16 bases between. The CDR3 runs 16 residues. The CDR3 sequence: CASSPPSKSHTGELFF. Written as DNA, the CDR3 is TGTGCCAGCAGTCCCCCCTCCAAGAGCCACACCGGGGAGCTGTTTTTT.

J is TRBJ1-3 and V is TRBV18; D unclear. Germline V gives CDR1 KGHSH, CDR2 LQKENI. V shed 11 bases and J shed 0 bases, with 8 bases lying between them. This CDR3 comprises 12 residues. The CDR3 coding sequence is TGTGCCTCCACGAGCTCTGGAAACACCATATATTTT. It yields the protein CASTSSGNTIYF.

This clone was counted once. The genes are TRBV30 and TRBJ1-2; D unresolved. The CDR3 contains 14 residues. Germline lookup yields CDR1 GTSNPN and CDR2 SVGIG (reference sequence). The V gene lost 0 bases and the J gene lost 4 bases, with 12 bases spanning the gap. The CDR3 bases are TGTGCCTGGAGTGTAAGCTGGGAAGGCTATGGCTACACCTTC. This sequence encodes CAWSVSWEGYGYTF.

The rearrangement uses TRBV10-3 and TRBJ2-7; 12 bases are shared with TRBD1. Per the germline V gene, CDR1 is ENHRY and CDR2 is SYGVKD. The CDR3 has 14 amino acids. V trimming: 7 bases; J trimming: 7 bases; junction bases outside the gene matches: 8. CDR3 loop: CAITPGQGAREQYF. The CDR3 coding sequence is TGTGCCATCACCCCGGGACAGGGGGCTCGTGAGCAGTACTTC.

The chain is built from TRBV5-5 and TRBJ1-2; D gene unclear. Germline CDR1 and CDR2: SGHKS and YYEKEE (reference sequence). The CDR3 has 13 amino acids. V lost 1 base, J lost 6 bases, and 10 bases lay in between. CDR3 bases: TGTGCCAGCAGCTTGCGATCGAGCCATGGCTACACCTTC. Protein product: CASSLRSSHGYTF.

The gene calls are TRBV27 and TRBJ2-6; tentatively, D is TRBD2 (5 bases). Germline lookup yields CDR1 MNHEY and CDR2 SMNVEV (reference sequence). Deletions cut 5 bases from V and 0 bases from J, with 17 bases between. CDR3 length: 18 residues. The CDR3 nucleotides read TGTGCCAGCAGTCAAGTCGCGGGCTTGAGCTCTGGGGCCAACGTCCTGACTTTC. Protein sequence: CASSQVAGLSSGANVLTF.